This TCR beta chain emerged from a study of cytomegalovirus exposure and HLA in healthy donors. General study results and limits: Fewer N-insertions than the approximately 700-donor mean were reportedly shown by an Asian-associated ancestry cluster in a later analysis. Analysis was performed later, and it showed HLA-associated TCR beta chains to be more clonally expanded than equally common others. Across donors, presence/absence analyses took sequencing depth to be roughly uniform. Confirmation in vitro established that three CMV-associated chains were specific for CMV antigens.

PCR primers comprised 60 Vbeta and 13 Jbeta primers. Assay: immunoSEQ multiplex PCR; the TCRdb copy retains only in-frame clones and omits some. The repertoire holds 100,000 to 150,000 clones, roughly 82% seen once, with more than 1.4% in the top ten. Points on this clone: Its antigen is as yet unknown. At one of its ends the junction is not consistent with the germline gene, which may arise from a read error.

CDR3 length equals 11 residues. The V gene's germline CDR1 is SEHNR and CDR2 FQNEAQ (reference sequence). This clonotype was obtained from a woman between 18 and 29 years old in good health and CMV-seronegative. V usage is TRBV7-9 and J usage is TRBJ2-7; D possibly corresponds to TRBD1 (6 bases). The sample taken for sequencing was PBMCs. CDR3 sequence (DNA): TGTGCCAGCAGCCTAAACAGGGATAAGTTCTTC. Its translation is CASSLNRDKFF.